This TCR beta chain was recovered during a study of cytomegalovirus exposure and HLA in healthy donors. V lost 4 bases and J 0 bases, leaving 8 bases between the germline ends. CDR1 is SGDLS, CDR2 YYNGEE, per germline. The CDR3 spans 14 residues. Vbeta (60) and Jbeta (13) primers were used in the PCR. TCRdb keeps only in-frame clones here, not all; method: immunoSEQ multiplex PCR. The sample records about 140,000 clones, 82% being singletons. Findings of the study overall: Cytomegalovirus status was reportedly diagnosed by the classifier with high sensitivity and specificity.

Remarks on this clone: What it recognizes is unknown.

This TCR came from a young man in good health and CMV-seropositive. This chain uses TRBV9 with TRBJ1-5, with unresolved D. Sequences were obtained from PBMCs. This CDR3 reads CASSRLDSNQPQHF. CDR3 DNA sequence: TGTGCCAGCAGCAGACTCGATAGCAATCAGCCCCAGCATTTT.